A selection of T cell receptor beta chains follows, all from one sample in a study of PD-1 blockade in mismatch repair-deficient tumors. Method: immunoSEQ multiplex PCR; TCRdb's copy keeps in-frame clones and lacks some. The sample lists over 100,000 clones; more than 60% were seen once. Sequencing was performed on peripheral blood, taken roughly 13 months after starting pembrolizumab. Every receptor here comes from an adult with mismatch repair-deficient cancer. CDR3s include the opening cysteine and the closing phenylalanine or tryptophan. A D gene is named only where the DNA matches it firmly. A row's size may be missing; if present it is once, few, many or a size class.

TRBV7-9	.	TRBJ1-1	.	TGTGCCAGCAGCTTGAAGGGCTCTGAAGCTTTCTTT	CASSLKGSEAFF
TRBV7-2	.	TRBJ2-7	.	TGTGCCAGCAGCTTTAGTCACAGTACCTACGAGCAGTACTTC	CASSFSHSTYEQYF
TRBV30	.	TRBJ1-2	.	TGTGCCTGGGATATAGCTTCTAACTATGGCTACACCTTC	CAWDIASNYGYTF
TRBV2	.	TRBJ1-1	.	TGTGCCAGCAGTGGCCAGGGGACTCGCACTGAAGCTTTCTTT	CASSGQGTRTEAFF
TRBV5-8	TRBD2	TRBJ2-1	.	TGTGCCAGCAGCTTGGGACTAGCGGCTTACAATGAGCAGTTCTTC	CASSLGLAAYNEQFF
TRBV19	TRBD2	TRBJ2-3	.	TGTGCCAGTAGCCCTACGGCTTCTAGCGGGAGTGATACGCAGTATTTT	CASSPTASSGSDTQYF
TRBV9	TRBD1	TRBJ1-3	.	TGTGCCAGCAGCGAGGGACAGGGGAGCTCTGGAAACACCATATATTTT	CASSEGQGSSGNTIYF
TRBV6-5	TRBD2	TRBJ2-7	.	TGTGCCAGCAGTTACGGAGCGGGAGTGTCCTACGAGCAGTACTTC	CASSYGAGVSYEQYF
TRBV5-1	TRBD2	TRBJ2-1	.	TGCGCCAGCAGCTCTAAAGCGGGAGGGCCTGACAATGAGCAGTTCTTC	CASSSKAGGPDNEQFF
TRBV9	TRBD2	TRBJ2-1	.	TGTGCCAGCAGCGGATCGACTAGCGGGGCTTCCCATGAGCAGTTCTTC	CASSGSTSGASHEQFF
TRBV11-3	.	TRBJ2-5	.	TGCGCCAGCAGCCAAGTAAGACAAGAGACCCAGTACTTC	CASSQVRQETQYF
TRBV7-8	.	TRBJ1-3	.	TGTGCCAGCAGGTTGAGGGGAGTACAAGGAAACACCATATATTTT	CASRLRGVQGNTIYF
TRBV7-9	TRBD2	TRBJ2-3	.	TGTGCCAGCAGCCCCTCCGGACTAGCGGGAGTCAGAGATACGCAGTATTTT	CASSPSGLAGVRDTQYF
TRBV2	.	TRBJ1-1	.	TGTGCCAGCAGTGAGGTGGGAAGCGCTTTCTTT	CASSEVGSAFF
TRBV13	TRBD2	TRBJ2-7	.	TGTGCCAGCACCGGCACAGCGGACGTAGGAGCGGGGGCCTACGAGCAGTACTTC	CASTGTADVGAGAYEQYF
TRBV27	TRBD1	TRBJ2-5	.	TGTGCCAGCAGTCCCGCGACAGGGCGAAAAGGGACCCAGTACTTC	CASSPATGRKGTQYF
TRBV2	.	TRBJ2-5	few	TGTGCCAGCAGTGTTGAAGAGACCCAGTACTTC	CASSVEETQYF
TRBV4-3	TRBD1	TRBJ1-2	once	TGCGCCAGCAGCCCCAACCCCACCTGGACCGGGACAGGGGATGGCTACACCTTC	CASSPNPTWTGTGDGYTF
TRBV7-6	.	TRBJ2-7	.	TGTGCCAGCAGCTTCGGTTCTAGCGACGAGCAGTACTTC	CASSFGSSDEQYF
TRBV7-3	.	TRBJ1-5	.	TGTGCCAGCAGCTTACCGGTTTTTTTTTGGAGGTCCAAGGATGGCAATCAGCCCCAGCATTTT	CASSLPVFFWRSKDGNQPQHF
TRBV7-9	TRBD2	TRBJ2-1	.	TGTGCCAGCAGCTTAGTGGAATGGGAGGGCCCCTACAATGAGCAGTTCTTC	CASSLVEWEGPYNEQFF
TRBV7-9	.	TRBJ2-1	few	TGTGCCAGCAGCCAAGATTACAATGAGCAGTTCTTC	CASSQDYNEQFF
TRBV30	.	TRBJ2-1	.	TGTGCCTGGAGTGTAGGGCTCTACAATGAGCAGTTCTTC	CAWSVGLYNEQFF
TRBV5-4	TRBD1	TRBJ1-1	once	TGTGCCAGCAGTTGGGACAGGGCTGAAGCTTTCTTT	CASSWDRAEAFF
TRBV5-1	TRBD1	TRBJ2-2	.	TGCGCCAGCAGCTTGGCCCCCGGGACAGCCACCGGGGAGCTGTTTTTT	CASSLAPGTATGELFF
TRBV7-2	TRBD2	TRBJ2-3	.	TGTGCCAGCAGCTCTAGCGGGAGCGGGAACACAGATACGCAGTATTTT	CASSSSGSGNTDTQYF
TRBV7-2	.	TRBJ1-6	.	TGTGCCAGCAGCGAACAATCCGGACCGCCGAATTCACCCCTCCACTTT	CASSEQSGPPNSPLHF
TRBV6-1	TRBD1	TRBJ2-7	.	TGTGCCAGCGGAAAAGGGACAGGACCCTACGAGCAGTACTTC	CASGKGTGPYEQYF
TRBV29-1	.	TRBJ2-7	.	TGCAGCGTTGACGGCGGAGGGAGCCCCACCTACGAGCAGTACTTC	CSVDGGGSPTYEQYF
TRBV2	TRBD2	TRBJ2-5	once	TGTGCCAGCAGTGGGGGACTAGCGGGAGAAGAGACCCAGTACTTC	CASSGGLAGEETQYF
TRBV6-5	.	TRBJ1-1	.	TGTGCCAGCAGTTTCCAAGAAGATCTTGAAGCTTTCTTT	CASSFQEDLEAFF
TRBV13	TRBD2	TRBJ2-7	.	TGTGCCAGCAGCAAGCTAGCGGGAGCCTACGAGCAGTACTTC	CASSKLAGAYEQYF
TRBV5-1	.	TRBJ2-5	.	TGCGCCAGCAGCTTGAGGCGGAACCAAGAGACCCAGTACTTC	CASSLRRNQETQYF
TRBV7-9	TRBD1	TRBJ1-1	.	TGTGCCAGCAGCCGCTATGGACAGGGGAAAATGAACACTGAAGCTTTCTTT	CASSRYGQGKMNTEAFF
TRBV13	.	TRBJ2-3	.	TGTGCCAGCAGCTTAGCGGGAAGCACAGATACGCAGTATTTT	CASSLAGSTDTQYF
TRBV7-6	TRBD1	TRBJ2-7	.	TGTGCCAGCAGCCAGAACATTGGGACAGTCGACGAGCAGTACTTC	CASSQNIGTVDEQYF
TRBV19	TRBD2	TRBJ2-5	.	TGTGCCAGTAGTATAGGCAAAGGACTAGAGGATAAGACCCAGTACTTC	CASSIGKGLEDKTQYF
TRBV5-4	TRBD2	TRBJ2-7	.	TGTGCCAGCACCTTCACTAGCGGGAGCCCCCTGCGCGAGCAGTACTTC	CASTFTSGSPLREQYF
TRBV6-4	.	TRBJ2-3	.	TGTGCCAGCAGGCAGGGGACCTCGGATACGCAGTATTTT	CASRQGTSDTQYF
TRBV19	.	TRBJ2-1	.	TGTGCCAGTAGTAGGGGGACTGCCTACAATGAGCAGTTCTTC	CASSRGTAYNEQFF
TRBV9	TRBD1	TRBJ2-1	.	TGTGCCAGCAGCGTAATGGGACAGGGGAACTACAATGAGCAGTTCTTC	CASSVMGQGNYNEQFF
TRBV6-1	TRBD1	TRBJ2-7	once	TGTGCCAGCAGCCGGGACAGGGATTGGGAGCAGTACTTC	CASSRDRDWEQYF
TRBV6-6	.	TRBJ2-3	.	TGTGCCAGCAGTTACTCTACAGGGAGCACAGATACGCAGTATTTT	CASSYSTGSTDTQYF
TRBV6-6	.	TRBJ1-1	.	TGTGCCAGCGACCCCCTCGGGATGTCCATGAACACTGAAGCTTTCTTT	CASDPLGMSMNTEAFF
TRBV5-1	.	TRBJ1-3	.	TGCGCCAGCAGCTTGAACGGCCTGAGCTCTGGAAACACCATATATTTT	CASSLNGLSSGNTIYF
TRBV9	TRBD1	TRBJ2-1	.	TGTGCCAGCAGCGTAGCCCAGGGGGATAGGTACAATGAGCAGTTCTTC	CASSVAQGDRYNEQFF
TRBV5-6	.	TRBJ2-1	.	TGTGCCAGCAGCCGCCCCCCGGGCCTCAATGAGCAGTTCTTC	CASSRPPGLNEQFF
TRBV28	.	TRBJ1-1	.	TGTGCCAGTAAATCCGCCGTGGGAGCTTTCTTT	CASKSAVGAFF
TRBV5-8	.	TRBJ2-4	.	TGCGCCAGCAGCCAAACCAGGGTCGCCAAAAACATTCAGTACTTC	CASSQTRVAKNIQYF
TRBV6-1	.	TRBJ1-2	.	TGTGCCAGCAGTGAAGCAAAGGCAGGGGCGCAATATGGCTACACCTTC	CASSEAKAGAQYGYTF
TRBV7-3	.	TRBJ2-3	.	TGTGCCAGCAGCTTAGGCGGGACTAGCACAGATACGCAGTATTTT	CASSLGGTSTDTQYF
TRBV5-3	.	TRBJ2-4	once	TGTGCCAGAAGCTTGAGAGACTCCCGGGGAAACATTCAGTACTTC	CARSLRDSRGNIQYF
TRBV6-4	.	TRBJ2-3	.	TGTGCCAGCAGGGTCCGGGCTCCGGGGCCCACAGATACGCAGTATTTT	CASRVRAPGPTDTQYF
TRBV6-5	.	TRBJ2-7	.	TGTGCCAGCAGTACAAGGGGGGGGGTCTCCTACGAGCAGTACTTC	CASSTRGGVSYEQYF
TRBV30	.	TRBJ1-4	.	TGTGCCTGGAGTGTGGGGCAGACAACTAATGAAAAACTGTTTTTT	CAWSVGQTTNEKLFF
TRBV2	.	TRBJ1-2	.	TGTGCCAGCAGTGAATTAGGGAACTATGGCTACACCTTC	CASSELGNYGYTF
TRBV7-7	.	TRBJ2-2	.	TGTGCTAGCAGCCCTCGTTCGGGCACCGGGGAGCTGTTTTTT	CASSPRSGTGELFF
TRBV7-9	.	TRBJ2-1	.	TGTGCCAGCAGCACCGGCGGGACTCCCTACAATGAGCAGTTCTTC	CASSTGGTPYNEQFF